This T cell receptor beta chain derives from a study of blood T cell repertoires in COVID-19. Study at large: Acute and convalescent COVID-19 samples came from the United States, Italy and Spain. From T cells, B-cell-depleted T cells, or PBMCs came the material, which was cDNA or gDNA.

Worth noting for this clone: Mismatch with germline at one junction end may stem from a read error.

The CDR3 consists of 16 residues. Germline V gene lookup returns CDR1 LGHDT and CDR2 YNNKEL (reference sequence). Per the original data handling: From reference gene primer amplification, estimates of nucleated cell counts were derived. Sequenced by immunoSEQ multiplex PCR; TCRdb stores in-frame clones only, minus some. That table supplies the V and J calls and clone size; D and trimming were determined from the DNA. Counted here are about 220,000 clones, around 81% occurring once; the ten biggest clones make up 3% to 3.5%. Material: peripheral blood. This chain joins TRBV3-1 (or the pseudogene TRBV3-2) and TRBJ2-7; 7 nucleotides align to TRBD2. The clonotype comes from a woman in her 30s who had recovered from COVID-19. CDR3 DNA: TGTGCCAGCAGCCAAGGGCTAGCGGCCTCCTCTTTTACATTAGAATTC. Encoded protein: CASSQGLAASSFTLEF.